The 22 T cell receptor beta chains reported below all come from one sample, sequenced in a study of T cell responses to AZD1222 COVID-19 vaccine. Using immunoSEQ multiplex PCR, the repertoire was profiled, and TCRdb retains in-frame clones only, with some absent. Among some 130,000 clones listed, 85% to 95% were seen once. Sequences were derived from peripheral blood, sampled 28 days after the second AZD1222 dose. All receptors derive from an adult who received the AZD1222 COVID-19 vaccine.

The CDR3 reads CASSTLPPVRALGQPQHF. CDR3 DNA sequence: TGTGCCAGCAGCACCTTGCCCCCGGTCCGGGCCCTCGGGCAGCCCCAGCATTTT. The rearrangement links TRBV21-1 to TRBJ1-5. TRBV21-1 is deemed a pseudogene. This CDR3 comprises 18 residues.

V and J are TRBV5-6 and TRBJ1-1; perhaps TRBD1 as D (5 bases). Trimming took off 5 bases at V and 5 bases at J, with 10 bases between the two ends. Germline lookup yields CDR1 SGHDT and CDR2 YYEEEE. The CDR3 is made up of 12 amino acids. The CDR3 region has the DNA TGTGCCAGCAGTCTCCAGGGAACTGAAGCTTTCTTT. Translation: CASSLQGTEAFF.

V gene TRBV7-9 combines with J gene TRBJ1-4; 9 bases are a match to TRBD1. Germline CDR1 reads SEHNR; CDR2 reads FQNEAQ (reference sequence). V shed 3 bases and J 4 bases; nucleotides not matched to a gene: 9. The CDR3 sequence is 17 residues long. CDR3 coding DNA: TGTGCCAGCAGCTTCTACCGGACAGGGGCCAGTAATGAAAAACTGTTTTTT. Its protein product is CASSFYRTGASNEKLFF.

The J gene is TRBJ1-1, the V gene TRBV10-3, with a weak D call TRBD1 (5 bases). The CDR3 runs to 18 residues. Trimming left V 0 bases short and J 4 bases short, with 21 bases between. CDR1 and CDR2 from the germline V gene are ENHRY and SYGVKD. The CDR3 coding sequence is TGTGCCATCAGTGAGTCGAATTTGAACCAGGGCCCCCCCACTGAAGCTTTCTTT. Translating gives CAISESNLNQGPPTEAFF.

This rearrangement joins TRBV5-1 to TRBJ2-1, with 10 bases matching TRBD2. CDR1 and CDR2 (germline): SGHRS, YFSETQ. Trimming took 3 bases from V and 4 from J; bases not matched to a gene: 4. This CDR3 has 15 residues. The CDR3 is CASSSPSGGYNEQFF. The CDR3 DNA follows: TGCGCCAGCAGCTCCCCTAGCGGGGGATACAATGAGCAGTTCTTC.

The CDR3 coding sequence is TGTGCCAGCAGTTCCCAGGTATACAATGAGCAGTTCTTC. Translating it yields CASSSQVYNEQFF. This chain joins TRBV28 and TRBJ2-1; D call uncertain. The V end lost 4 bases, the J end lost 4 bases, and 8 bases lay between the germline ends. The CDR3 is 13 amino acids. Germline CDR1 is MDHEN and CDR2 is SYDVKM.

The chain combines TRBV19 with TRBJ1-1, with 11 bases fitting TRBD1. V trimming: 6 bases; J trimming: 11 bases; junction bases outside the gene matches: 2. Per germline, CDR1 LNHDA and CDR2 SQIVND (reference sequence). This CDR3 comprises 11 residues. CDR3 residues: CASRWTGGAFF. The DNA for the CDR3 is TGTGCCAGTAGATGGACAGGGGGCGCTTTCTTT.

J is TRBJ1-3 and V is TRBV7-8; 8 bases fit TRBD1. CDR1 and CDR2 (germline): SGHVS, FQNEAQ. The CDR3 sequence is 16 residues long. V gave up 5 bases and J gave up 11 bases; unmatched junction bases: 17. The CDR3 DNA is TGTGCCAGCAGCCCCTATGACCTTGGACAGGGATTTTCCATATATTTT. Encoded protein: CASSPYDLGQGFSIYF.

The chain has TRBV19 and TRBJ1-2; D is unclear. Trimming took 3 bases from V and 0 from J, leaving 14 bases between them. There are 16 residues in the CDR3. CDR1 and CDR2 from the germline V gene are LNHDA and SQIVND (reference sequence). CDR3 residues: CASSILGSQANYGYTF. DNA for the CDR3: TGTGCCAGTAGTATTCTGGGCAGCCAAGCTAACTATGGCTACACCTTC.

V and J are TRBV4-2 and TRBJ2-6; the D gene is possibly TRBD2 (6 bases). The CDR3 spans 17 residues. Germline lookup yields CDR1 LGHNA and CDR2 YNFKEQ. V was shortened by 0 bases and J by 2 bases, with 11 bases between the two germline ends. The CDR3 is CASSQDYGGAGANVLTF. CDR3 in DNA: TGTGCCAGCAGCCAAGATTACGGAGGGGCTGGGGCCAACGTCCTGACTTTC.

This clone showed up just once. The CDR3 nucleotides read TGTGCCAGCAGTGAGGGACAGGGGAACACCGGGGAGCTGTTTTTT. Translating gives CASSEGQGNTGELFF. This rearrangement joins TRBV6-4 to TRBJ2-2, with 9 nucleotides matching TRBD1. The CDR3 is 15 residues long. Germline CDR1 MRHNA, CDR2 SNTAGT. The V and J ends lost 3 bases and 1 base, in that order; junction bases with no gene match: 0.

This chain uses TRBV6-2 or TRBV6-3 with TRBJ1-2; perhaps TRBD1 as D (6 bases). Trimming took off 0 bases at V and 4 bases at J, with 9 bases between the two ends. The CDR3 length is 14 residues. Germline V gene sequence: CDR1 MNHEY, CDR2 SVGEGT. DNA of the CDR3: TGTGCCAGCAGTTACTCCGTACAGGGCTATGGCTACACCTTC. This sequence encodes CASSYSVQGYGYTF.

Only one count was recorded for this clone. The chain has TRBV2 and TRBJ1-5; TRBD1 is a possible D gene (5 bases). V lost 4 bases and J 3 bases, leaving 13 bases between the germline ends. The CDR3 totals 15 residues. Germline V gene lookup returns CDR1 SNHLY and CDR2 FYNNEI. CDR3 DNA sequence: TGTGCCAGCAGTGCCGGCGGGGCCCTCAATCAGCCCCAGCATTTT. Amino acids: CASSAGGALNQPQHF.

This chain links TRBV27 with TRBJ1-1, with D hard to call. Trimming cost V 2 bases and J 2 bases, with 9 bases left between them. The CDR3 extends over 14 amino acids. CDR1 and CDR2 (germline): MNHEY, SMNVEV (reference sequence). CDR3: CASSLRARNTEAFF. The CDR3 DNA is TGTGCCAGCAGTTTAAGGGCCAGAAACACTGAAGCTTTCTTT.

CDR3 in amino acids: CASSTTVDDEKLFF. The CDR3 DNA reads TGCGCCAGCAGCACGACAGTGGACGATGAAAAACTGTTTTTT. This chain uses TRBV5-1 with TRBJ1-4, with D possibly TRBD1 on 5 matching bases. Germline V lookup: CDR1 SGHRS, CDR2 YFSETQ. The V gene lost 4 bases and the J gene lost 6 bases, with 13 bases spanning the gap. The CDR3 loop spans 14 amino acids.

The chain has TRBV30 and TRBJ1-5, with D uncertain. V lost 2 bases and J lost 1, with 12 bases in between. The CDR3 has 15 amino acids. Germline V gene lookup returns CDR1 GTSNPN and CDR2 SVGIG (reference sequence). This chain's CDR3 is CAWSYWGGSNQPQHF. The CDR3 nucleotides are TGTGCCTGGAGTTATTGGGGTGGGAGCAATCAGCCCCAGCATTTT. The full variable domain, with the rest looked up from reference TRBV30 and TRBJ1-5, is SQTIHQWPATLVQPVGSPLSLECTVEGTSNPNLYWYRQAAGRGLQLLFYSVGIGQISSEVPQNLSASRPQDRQFILSSKKLLLSDSGFYLCAWSYWGGSNQPQHFGDGTRLSIL.

Here the CDR3 reads CASSPQRASDYGYTF. CDR3 in DNA: TGCGCCAGCAGCCCGCAGAGGGCCTCGGACTATGGCTACACCTTC. The rearrangement links TRBV4-1 to TRBJ1-2; D remains ambiguous. Germline V gene data show CDR1 as MGHRA and CDR2 as YSYEKL. CDR3 size: 15 residues. The V gene lost 4 bases and the J gene lost 3 bases, with 15 bases spanning the gap.

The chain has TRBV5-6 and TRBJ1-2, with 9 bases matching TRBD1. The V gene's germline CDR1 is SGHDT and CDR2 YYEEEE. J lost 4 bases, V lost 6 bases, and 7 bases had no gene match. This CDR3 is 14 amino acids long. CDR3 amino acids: CASKFGTGTYGYTF. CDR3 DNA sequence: TGTGCCAGCAAGTTTGGGACAGGGACCTATGGCTACACCTTC.

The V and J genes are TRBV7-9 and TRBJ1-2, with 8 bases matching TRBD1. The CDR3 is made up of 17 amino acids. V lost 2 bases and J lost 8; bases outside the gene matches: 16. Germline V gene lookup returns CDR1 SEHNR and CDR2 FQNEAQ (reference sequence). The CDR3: CASSLQLLTGALGGYTF. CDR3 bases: TGTGCCAGCAGCTTACAGCTCCTGACAGGGGCCTTAGGAGGCTACACCTTC. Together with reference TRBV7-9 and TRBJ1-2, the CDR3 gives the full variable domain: DTGVSQNPRHKITKRGQNVTFRCDPISEHNRLYWYRQTLGQGPEFLTYFQNEAQLEKSRLLSDRFSAERPKGSFSTLEIQRTEQGDSAMYLCASSLQLLTGALGGYTFGSGTRLTVV.

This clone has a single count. The CDR3 DNA follows: TGTGCCAGCAGCTTAGAGTCCCTCAGTACGCAGTATTTT. It encodes CASSLESLSTQYF. V is TRBV7-9 and J is TRBJ2-3; no clear D gene. The V end was cut by 1 base, the J end by 8 bases, with 10 bases between. CDR1 and CDR2 from the germline V gene are SEHNR and FQNEAQ (reference sequence). This CDR3 has 13 amino acids.

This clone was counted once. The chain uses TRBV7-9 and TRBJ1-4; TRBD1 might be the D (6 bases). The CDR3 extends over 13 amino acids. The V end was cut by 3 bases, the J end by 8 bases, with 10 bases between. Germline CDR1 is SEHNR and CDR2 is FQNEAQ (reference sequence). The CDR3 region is CASSLQGSEKLFF. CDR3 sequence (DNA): TGTGCCAGCAGCTTGCAGGGGAGCGAAAAACTGTTTTTT.

CDR3 DNA sequence: TGTGCCAGCAGCGCTTACAGGGGGCGGGACTATGGCTACACCTTC. Its protein product is CASSAYRGRDYGYTF. The rearrangement joins TRBV3-1 (or the pseudogene TRBV3-2) to TRBJ1-2, with 9 bases lining up with TRBD1. The germline V gene has CDR1 LGHDT and CDR2 YNNKEL (reference sequence). This CDR3 is built from 15 residues. V lost 5 bases and J lost 3; bases outside the gene matches: 7.